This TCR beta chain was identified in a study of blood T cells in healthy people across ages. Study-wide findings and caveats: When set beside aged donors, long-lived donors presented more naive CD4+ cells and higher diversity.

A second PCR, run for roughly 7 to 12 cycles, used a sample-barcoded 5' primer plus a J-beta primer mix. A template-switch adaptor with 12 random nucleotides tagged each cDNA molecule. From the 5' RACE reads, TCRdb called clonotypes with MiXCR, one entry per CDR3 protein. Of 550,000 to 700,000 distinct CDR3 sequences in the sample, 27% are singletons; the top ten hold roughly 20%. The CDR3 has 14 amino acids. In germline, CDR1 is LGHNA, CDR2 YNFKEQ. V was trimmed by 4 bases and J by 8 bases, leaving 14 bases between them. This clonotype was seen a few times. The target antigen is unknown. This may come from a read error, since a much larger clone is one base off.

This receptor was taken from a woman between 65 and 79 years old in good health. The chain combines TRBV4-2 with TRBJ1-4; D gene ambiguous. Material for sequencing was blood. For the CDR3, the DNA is TGTGCCAGCAGCCGACCAGAGGACGGGGAAAAACTGTTTTTT. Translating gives CASSRPEDGEKLFF.